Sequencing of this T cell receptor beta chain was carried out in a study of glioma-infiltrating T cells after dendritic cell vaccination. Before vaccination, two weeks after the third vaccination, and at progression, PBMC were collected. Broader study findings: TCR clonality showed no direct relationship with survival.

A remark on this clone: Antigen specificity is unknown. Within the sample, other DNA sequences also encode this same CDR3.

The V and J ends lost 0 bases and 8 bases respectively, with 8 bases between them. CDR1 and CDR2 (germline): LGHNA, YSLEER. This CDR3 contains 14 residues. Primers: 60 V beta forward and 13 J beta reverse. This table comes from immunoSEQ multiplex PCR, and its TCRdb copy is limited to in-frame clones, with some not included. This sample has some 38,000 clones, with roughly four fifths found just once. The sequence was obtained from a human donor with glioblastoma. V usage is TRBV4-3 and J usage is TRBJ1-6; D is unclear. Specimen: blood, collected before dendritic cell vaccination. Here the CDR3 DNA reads TGCGCCAGCAGCCAAGACGGGAGGGATTCACCCCTCCACTTT. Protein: CASSQDGRDSPLHF.